The next 10 T cell receptor beta chains were all read from a single sample in a study of graft-versus-host responses after intestinal transplantation. Data came from immunoSEQ multiplex PCR; TCRdb stores just in-frame clones and leaves some out. The sample yields some 77,000 clones, 92% seen once. The sequences come from PBMCs, collected 98 days after intestinal transplantation. The source is a human patient who received an intestinal transplant, so some T cells may come from the graft donor.

The rearrangement links TRBV5-1 to TRBJ2-3; perhaps TRBD2 as D (7 bases). The germline CDR1 and CDR2 sequences are SGHRS and YFSETQ. The CDR3 totals 16 residues. V lost 4 bases, J lost 1 base, and 16 bases lay in between. CDR3: CASSPSTGGGTDTQYF. As DNA, the CDR3 is TGCGCCAGCAGCCCATCGACGGGGGGCGGCACAGATACGCAGTATTTT.

CDR3: CASSKDRGETQYF. For the CDR3, the DNA is TGTGCCAGCAGCAAGGACAGGGGAGAGACCCAGTACTTC. The chain employs TRBV2 and TRBJ2-5, with TRBD1 matching 9 bases. With 6 bases clipped from V and 4 bases from J, the junction kept 3 bases outside the gene matches. CDR3 size: 13 residues. The V gene's germline CDR1 is SNHLY and CDR2 FYNNEI.

This rearrangement joins TRBV5-8 to TRBJ2-7; possibly TRBD2 for D (6 bases). Per the germline V gene, CDR1 is SGHTS and CDR2 is YDEGEE. V was cut by 2 bases and J by 3 bases, with 12 bases left in between. The CDR3 is made up of 14 amino acids. The CDR3 nucleotides read TGTGCCAGCAGCTTCGGCGGAGGGTACTACGAGCAGTACTTC. This encodes CASSFGGGYYEQYF.

There are a few counts of this clone. The rearrangement joins TRBV9 to TRBJ2-3, with 12 positions matching TRBD2. Germline V gene sequence: CDR1 SGDLS, CDR2 YYNGEE. This CDR3 has 18 residues. V shed 4 bases, J shed 0 bases, and the junction held 9 bases outside the gene matches. This chain's CDR3 is CASSPFGLAGSSTDTQYF. The CDR3 coding sequence is TGTGCCAGCAGCCCATTTGGACTAGCGGGGTCTAGCACAGATACGCAGTATTTT.

Remarks on this clone: One end of the junction is discordant with germline, which a read error may explain. CDR3 sequence (DNA): TGCGCCAGCAGCATTGGGGATGGCGCCATATTT. Encoded protein: CASSIGDGAIF. The V gene is TRBV5-1, the J gene TRBJ2-3, with D unresolved. The CDR3 contains 11 residues. CDR1 is SGHRS and CDR2 is YFSETQ in the germline V gene.

The chain has TRBV6-4 and TRBJ2-7; no firm D call. Germline CDR1 MRHNA, CDR2 SNTAGT. The CDR3 contains 14 residues. V lost 2 bases and J 0 bases, leaving 8 bases between the germline ends. The CDR3 protein is CASSDQKGSYEQYF. The DNA of the CDR3 is TGTGCCAGCAGTGACCAGAAGGGCTCCTACGAGCAGTACTTC.

V usage is TRBV9 and J usage is TRBJ2-3, with TRBD2 as a possible D gene (5 bases). CDR1 and CDR2 (germline): SGDLS, YYNGEE. Deletions cut 4 bases from V and 2 bases from J, with 17 bases between. The CDR3 has 16 amino acids. CDR3 DNA: TGTGCCAGCAGCCCTAAACTAGTTAAAATCACAGATACGCAGTATTTT. Its protein is CASSPKLVKITDTQYF.

The rearrangement joins TRBV27 to TRBJ2-1, with D possibly being TRBD1 or TRBD2 (5 bases each). The CDR3 is 20 amino acids. Germline values: CDR1 MNHEY, CDR2 SMNVEV (reference sequence). Trimming removed 5 bases from V and 6 bases from J, with 32 bases in between. In DNA, the CDR3 is TGTGCCAGCAGTCCAACCCTCGAACAGGATTGGGGACCGAGAGCCAATGAGCAGTTCTTC. It yields the protein CASSPTLEQDWGPRANEQFF.

This clone appeared once. This rearrangement joins TRBV6-5 to TRBJ2-4; tentative D call: TRBD2 (6 bases). Germline values: CDR1 MNHEY, CDR2 SVGAGI. V was pared by 7 bases and J by 6 bases, with 19 bases between. CDR3 length: 15 amino acids. CDR3 coding DNA: TGTGCCAGCACTCCAGGCGGGGATCGGGGAAACATTCAGTACTTC. Translated: CASTPGGDRGNIQYF.

V is TRBV30 and J is TRBJ2-7; TRBD2 matches at 9 bases. CDR1 is GTSNPN, CDR2 SVGIG, per germline (reference sequence). The CDR3 sequence is 14 residues long. V lost 4 bases and J lost 2; bases outside the gene matches: 6. The CDR3: CAWNPAGGAYEQYF. CDR3 in DNA: TGTGCCTGGAATCCAGCGGGGGGCGCCTACGAGCAGTACTTC.